The present TCR beta chain was sequenced within a study of vaccination and CD4 T cells after COVID-19. Study in general: Each post-COVID sample was drawn after diagnosis, and the median interval was approximately 92 days (range 35 to 161).

This clonotype has just one count. V shed 5 bases, J shed 10 bases, and the junction held 7 bases outside the gene matches. The CDR3 is made up of 11 amino acids. Germline V lookup: CDR1 DFQATT, CDR2 SNEGSKA (reference sequence). MiXCR, applied by TCRdb to the PCR reads, yields one record per CDR3 protein. The table shows around 21,000 distinct CDR3 sequences, with roughly 60% occurring only once. J is TRBJ2-5 and V is TRBV20-1, with TRBD2 matching over 7 bases. This clonotype was obtained from a human donor who had recovered from COVID-19. The sample was CD4+ T cells from blood, taken after SARS-CoV-2 vaccination. CDR3 bases: TGCAGTGCTGGCGGGAGTTCGGACCAGTACTTC. Encoded protein: CSAGGSSDQYF.